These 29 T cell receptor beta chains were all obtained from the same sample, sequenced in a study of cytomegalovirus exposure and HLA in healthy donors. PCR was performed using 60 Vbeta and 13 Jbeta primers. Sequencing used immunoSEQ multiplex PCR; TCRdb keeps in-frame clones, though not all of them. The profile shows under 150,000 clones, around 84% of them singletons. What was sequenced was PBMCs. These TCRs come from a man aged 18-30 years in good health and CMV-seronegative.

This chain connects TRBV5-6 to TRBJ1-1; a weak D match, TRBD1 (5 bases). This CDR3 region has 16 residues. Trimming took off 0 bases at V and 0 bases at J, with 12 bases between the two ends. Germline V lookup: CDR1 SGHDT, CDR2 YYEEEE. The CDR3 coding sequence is TGTGCCAGCAGCTTGGGGAGGGGCGGTATGAACACTGAAGCTTTCTTT. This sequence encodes CASSLGRGGMNTEAFF. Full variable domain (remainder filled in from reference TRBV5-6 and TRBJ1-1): DAGVTQSPTHLIKTRGQQVTLRCSPKSGHDTVSWYQQALGQGPQFIFQYYEEEERQRGNFPDRFSGHQFPNYSSELNVNALLLGDSALYLCASSLGRGGMNTEAFFGQGTRLTVV.

The CDR3 loop is CASRNFAGSNYGYTF. The CDR3 bases are TGCGCCAGCAGAAACTTCGCAGGCTCTAACTATGGCTACACCTTC. The chain combines TRBV5-1 with TRBJ1-2, with D unresolved. Germline V gene sequence: CDR1 SGHRS, CDR2 YFSETQ. This CDR3 region has 15 residues. V dropped 5 bases and J dropped 0 bases, with 14 bases sitting between them.

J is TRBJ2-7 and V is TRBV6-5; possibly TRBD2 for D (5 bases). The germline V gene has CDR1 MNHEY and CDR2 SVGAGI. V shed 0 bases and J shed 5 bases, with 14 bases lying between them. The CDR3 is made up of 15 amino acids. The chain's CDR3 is CASSYSREAGHEQYF. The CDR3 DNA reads TGTGCCAGCAGTTACTCGAGAGAGGCGGGCCACGAGCAGTACTTC.

As DNA, the CDR3 is TGTGCCAGCAGTGAAGAGGGGACTGGGGCCAACGTCCTGACTTTC. Residues: CASSEEGTGANVLTF. The chain uses TRBV6-1 and TRBJ2-6; D perhaps matches TRBD1 (5 bases). The CDR3 runs to 15 residues. CDR1 is MNHNS and CDR2 is SASEGT in the germline V gene. Trimming pared 1 base from V and 2 bases from J, leaving 6 bases between.

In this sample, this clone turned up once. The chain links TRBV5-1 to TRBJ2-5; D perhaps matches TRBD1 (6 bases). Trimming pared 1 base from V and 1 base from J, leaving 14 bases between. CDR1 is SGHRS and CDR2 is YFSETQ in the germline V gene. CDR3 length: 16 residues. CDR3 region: CASSLSAGVLQETQYF. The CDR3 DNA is TGCGCCAGCAGCTTGTCGGCAGGGGTCCTCCAAGAGACCCAGTACTTC.

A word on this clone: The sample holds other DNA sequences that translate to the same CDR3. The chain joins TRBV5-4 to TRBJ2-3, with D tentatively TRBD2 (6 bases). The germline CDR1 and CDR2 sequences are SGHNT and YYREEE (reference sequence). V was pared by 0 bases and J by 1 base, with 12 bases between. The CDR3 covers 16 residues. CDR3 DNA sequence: TGTGCCAGCAGCTTGGCCGCGGCTAGCGGCACAGATACGCAGTATTTT. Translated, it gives CASSLAAASGTDTQYF.

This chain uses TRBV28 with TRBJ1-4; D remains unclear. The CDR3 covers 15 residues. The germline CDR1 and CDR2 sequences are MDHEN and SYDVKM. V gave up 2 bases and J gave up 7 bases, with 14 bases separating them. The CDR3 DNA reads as TGTGCCAGCAGTTTAGTGGCCCGGGTGGGTGAAAAACTGTTTTTT. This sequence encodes CASSLVARVGEKLFF.

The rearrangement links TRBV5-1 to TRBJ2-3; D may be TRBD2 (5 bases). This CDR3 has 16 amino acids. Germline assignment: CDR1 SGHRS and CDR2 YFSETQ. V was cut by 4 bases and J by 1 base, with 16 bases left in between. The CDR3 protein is CASSQTSWGGTDTQYF. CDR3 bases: TGCGCCAGCAGCCAAACTTCCTGGGGAGGCACAGATACGCAGTATTTT.

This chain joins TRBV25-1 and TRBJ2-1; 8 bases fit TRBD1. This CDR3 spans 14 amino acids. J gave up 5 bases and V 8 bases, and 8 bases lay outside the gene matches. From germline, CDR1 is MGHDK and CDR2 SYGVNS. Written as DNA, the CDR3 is TGTGCCAGCGGTCGACAGGGGAAAAACAATGAGCAGTTCTTC. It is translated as CASGRQGKNNEQFF.

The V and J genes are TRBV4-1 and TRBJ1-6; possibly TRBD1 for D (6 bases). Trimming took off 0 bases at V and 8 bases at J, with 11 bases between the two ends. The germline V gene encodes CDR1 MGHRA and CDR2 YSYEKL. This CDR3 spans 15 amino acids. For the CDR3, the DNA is TGCGCCAGCAGCCAAGAGGACAGTAGCTATTCACCCCTCCACTTT. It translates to CASSQEDSSYSPLHF.

For the CDR3, the DNA is TGTGCCAGTAGTATGAGGGAGGGACAAGTCTACGAGCAGTACTTC. This gives the protein CASSMREGQVYEQYF. The V and J genes are TRBV19 and TRBJ2-7, with a possible D match to TRBD2 (7 bases). V was shortened by 3 bases and J by 3 bases, with 15 bases between the two germline ends. This CDR3 contains 15 residues. Germline V gene sequence: CDR1 LNHDA, CDR2 SQIVND (reference sequence).

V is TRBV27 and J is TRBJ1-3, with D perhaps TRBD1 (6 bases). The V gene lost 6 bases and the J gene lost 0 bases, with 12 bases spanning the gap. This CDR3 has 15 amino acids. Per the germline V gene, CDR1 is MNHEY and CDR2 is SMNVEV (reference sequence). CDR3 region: CASRPQGSSGNTIYF. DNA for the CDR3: TGTGCCAGCAGGCCGCAGGGGAGCTCTGGAAACACCATATATTTT.

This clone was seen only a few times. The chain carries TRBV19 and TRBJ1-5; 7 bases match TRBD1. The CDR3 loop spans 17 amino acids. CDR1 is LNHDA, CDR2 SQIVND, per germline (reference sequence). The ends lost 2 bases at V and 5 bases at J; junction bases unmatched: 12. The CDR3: CASSIFRSQGVDQPQHF. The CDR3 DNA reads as TGTGCCAGTAGTATATTCAGGAGCCAGGGGGTCGATCAGCCCCAGCATTTT.

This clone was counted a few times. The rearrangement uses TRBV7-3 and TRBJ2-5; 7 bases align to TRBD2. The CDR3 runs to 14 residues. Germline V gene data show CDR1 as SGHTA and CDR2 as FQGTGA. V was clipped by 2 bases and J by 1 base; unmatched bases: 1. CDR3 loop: CASSLGGGQETQYF. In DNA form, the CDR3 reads TGTGCCAGCAGCTTAGGGGGGGGCCAAGAGACCCAGTACTTC.

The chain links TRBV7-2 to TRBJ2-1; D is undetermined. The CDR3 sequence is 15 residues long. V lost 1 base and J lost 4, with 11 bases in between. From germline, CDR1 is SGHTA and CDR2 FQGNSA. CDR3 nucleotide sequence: TGTGCCAGCAGCTTAGAGAGACTGCTTTACAATGAGCAGTTCTTC. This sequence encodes CASSLERLLYNEQFF.

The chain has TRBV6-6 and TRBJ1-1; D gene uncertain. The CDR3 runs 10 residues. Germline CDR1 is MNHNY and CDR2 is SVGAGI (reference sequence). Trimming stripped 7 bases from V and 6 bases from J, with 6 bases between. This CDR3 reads CASNSSEAFF. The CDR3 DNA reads TGTGCCAGCAACTCCTCTGAAGCTTTCTTT.

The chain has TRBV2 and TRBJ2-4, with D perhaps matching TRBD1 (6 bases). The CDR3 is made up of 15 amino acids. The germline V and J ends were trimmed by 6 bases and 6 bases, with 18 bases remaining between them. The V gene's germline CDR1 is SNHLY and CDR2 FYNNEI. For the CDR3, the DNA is TGTGCCAGCAGGATACAGGGCTCCTCGTTAAACATTCAGTACTTC. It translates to CASRIQGSSLNIQYF.

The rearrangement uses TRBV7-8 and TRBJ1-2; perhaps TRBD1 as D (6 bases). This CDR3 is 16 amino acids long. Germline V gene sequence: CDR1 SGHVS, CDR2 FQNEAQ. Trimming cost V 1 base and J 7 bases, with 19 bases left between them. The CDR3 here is CASSLVVEAGAGGYTF. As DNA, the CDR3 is TGTGCCAGCAGCTTAGTGGTCGAAGCAGGGGCGGGTGGCTACACCTTC.

CDR3 region: CASSIERVASSGANVLTF. Here the CDR3 DNA reads TGTGCCAGCAGCATTGAACGAGTCGCTTCTTCTGGGGCCAACGTCCTGACTTTC. V is TRBV5-8 and J is TRBJ2-6; D is unresolved. The germline CDR1 and CDR2 sequences are SGHTS and YDEGEE. The CDR3 has 18 residues. The germline V and J ends were trimmed by 4 bases and 1 base, with 18 bases remaining between them.

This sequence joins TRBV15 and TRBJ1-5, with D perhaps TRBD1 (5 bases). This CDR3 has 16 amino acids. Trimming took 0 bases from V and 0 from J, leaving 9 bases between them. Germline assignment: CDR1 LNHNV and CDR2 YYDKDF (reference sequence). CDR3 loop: CATSRDRGDSNQPQHF. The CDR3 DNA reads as TGTGCCACCAGCAGAGATCGGGGGGATAGCAATCAGCCCCAGCATTTT.

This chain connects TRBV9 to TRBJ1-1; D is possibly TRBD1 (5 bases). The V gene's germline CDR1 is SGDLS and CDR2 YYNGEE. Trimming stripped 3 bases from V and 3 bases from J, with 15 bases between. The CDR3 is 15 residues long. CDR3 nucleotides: TGTGCCAGCAGCGGAAGGACGCAGGGCCACACTGAAGCTTTCTTT. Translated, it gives CASSGRTQGHTEAFF.

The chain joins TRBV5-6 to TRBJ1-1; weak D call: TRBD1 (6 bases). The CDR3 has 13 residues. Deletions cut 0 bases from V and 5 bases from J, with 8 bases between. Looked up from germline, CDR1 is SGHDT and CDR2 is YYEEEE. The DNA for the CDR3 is TGTGCCAGCAGCTTGGAGGGGGGGACTGAAGCTTTCTTT. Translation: CASSLEGGTEAFF. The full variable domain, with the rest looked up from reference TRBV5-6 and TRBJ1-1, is DAGVTQSPTHLIKTRGQQVTLRCSPKSGHDTVSWYQQALGQGPQFIFQYYEEEERQRGNFPDRFSGHQFPNYSSELNVNALLLGDSALYLCASSLEGGTEAFFGQGTRLTVV.

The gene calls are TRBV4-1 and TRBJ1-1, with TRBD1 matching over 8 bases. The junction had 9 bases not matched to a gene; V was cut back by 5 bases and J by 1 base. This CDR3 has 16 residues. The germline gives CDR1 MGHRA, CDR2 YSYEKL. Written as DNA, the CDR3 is TGCGCCAGCAGCATGCAGGGGGCATCGGCGAACACTGAAGCTTTCTTT. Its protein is CASSMQGASANTEAFF.

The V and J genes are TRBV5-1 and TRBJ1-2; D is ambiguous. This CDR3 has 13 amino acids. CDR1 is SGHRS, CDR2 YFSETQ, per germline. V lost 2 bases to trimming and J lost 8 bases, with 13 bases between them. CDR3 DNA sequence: TGCGCCAGCAGCTTTAGCGGGGAAGGGGGCTACACCTTC. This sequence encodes CASSFSGEGGYTF.

The CDR3 DNA follows: TGTGCCAGCAGAACGGGACTGAACACCGGGGAGCTGTTTTTT. Amino acid sequence: CASRTGLNTGELFF. This chain links TRBV6-4 with TRBJ2-2; possibly TRBD2 for D (6 bases). Germline CDR1 reads MRHNA; CDR2 reads SNTAGT. Trimming pared 6 bases from V and 1 base from J, leaving 9 bases between. CDR3 size: 14 residues.

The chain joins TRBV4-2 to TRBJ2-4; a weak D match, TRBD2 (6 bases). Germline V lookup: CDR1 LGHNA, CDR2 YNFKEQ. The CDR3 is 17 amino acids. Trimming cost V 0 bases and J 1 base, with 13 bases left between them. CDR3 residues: CASSQDGGSRAKNIQYF. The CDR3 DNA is TGTGCCAGCAGCCAAGATGGGGGGAGTAGGGCCAAAAACATTCAGTACTTC.

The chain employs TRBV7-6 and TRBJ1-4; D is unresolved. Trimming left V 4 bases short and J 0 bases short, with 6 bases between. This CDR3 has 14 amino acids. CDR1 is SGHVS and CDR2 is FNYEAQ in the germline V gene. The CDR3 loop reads CASSSGTTNEKLFF. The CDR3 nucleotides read TGTGCCAGCAGCTCCGGGACAACTAATGAAAAACTGTTTTTT. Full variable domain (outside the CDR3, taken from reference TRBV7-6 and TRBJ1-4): GAGVSQSPRYKVTKRGQDVALRCDPISGHVSLYWYRQALGQGPEFLTYFNYEAQQDKSGLPNDRFSAERPEGSISTLTIQRTEQRDSAMYRCASSSGTTNEKLFFGSGTQLSVL.

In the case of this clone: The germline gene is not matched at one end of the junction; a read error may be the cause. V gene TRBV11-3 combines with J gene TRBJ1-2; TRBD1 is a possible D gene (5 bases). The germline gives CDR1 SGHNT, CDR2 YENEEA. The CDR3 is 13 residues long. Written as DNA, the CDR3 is TGTGCCAGCAGCTTGAAGGCAGGGAGGAATGTATCCTTC. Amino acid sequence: CASSLKAGRNVSF.

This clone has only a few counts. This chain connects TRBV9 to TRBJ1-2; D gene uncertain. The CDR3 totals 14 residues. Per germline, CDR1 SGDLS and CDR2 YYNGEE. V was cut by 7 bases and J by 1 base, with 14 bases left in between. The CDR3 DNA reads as TGTGCCAGCGGGCCCGCTCACCTTAACTATGGCTACACCTTC. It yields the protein CASGPAHLNYGYTF.